Each of the 14 T cell receptor beta chains below was sequenced from the same sample in a study of Ad26.COV2.S vaccination and SARS-CoV-2 variants. The assay was immunoSEQ multiplex PCR, and TCRdb's table has in-frame clones only and misses some. The sample holds about 350,000 clones, approximately 90% seen once. Sample: peripheral blood, taken after recovery from COVID-19. The source is a human donor who had recovered from COVID-19.

The sample holds a few counts of this clone. The genes are TRBV4-1 and TRBJ2-7; D not certain. CDR3 length: 16 amino acids. Trimming removed 6 bases at V and 0 bases at J, with 18 bases between. CDR1 and CDR2 from the germline V gene are MGHRA and YSYEKL. The CDR3 nucleotides read TGCGCCAGCAGTCCAAGCCACCGGCCGAGCTCCTACGAGCAGTACTTC. Encoded protein: CASSPSHRPSSYEQYF.

The genes are TRBV6-5 and TRBJ2-7; D not certain. V lost 7 bases to trimming and J lost 2 bases, with 15 bases between them. This CDR3 has 14 residues. Per germline, CDR1 MNHEY and CDR2 SVGAGI. The CDR3 spells CASMLRARAYEQYF. CDR3 sequence (DNA): TGTGCCAGCATGCTCCGGGCTCGCGCCTACGAGCAGTACTTC.

The genes are TRBV11-1 and TRBJ1-1; D unclear. The CDR3 loop spans 15 amino acids. Germline CDR1 reads SGHAT; CDR2 reads FQDESV (reference sequence). V dropped 2 bases and J dropped 5 bases, with 15 bases sitting between them. For the CDR3, the DNA is TGTGCCAGCAGCTTAAAACTGACGGGAAGGACTGAAGCTTTCTTT. This encodes CASSLKLTGRTEAFF.

V and J are TRBV29-1 and TRBJ2-3, with D hard to call. Germline CDR1 SQVTM, CDR2 ANQGSEA. The CDR3 consists of 13 residues. The germline V and J ends were trimmed by 4 bases and 3 bases, with 11 bases remaining between them. For the CDR3, the DNA is TGCAGCGTTGGGGTGGGTCGGACAGATACGCAGTATTTT. Translated: CSVGVGRTDTQYF.

The V call is TRBV6-5, the J call TRBJ2-7, with 8 bases identical to TRBD2. J lost 0 bases, V lost 8 bases, and 9 bases had no gene match. This CDR3 is built from 15 residues. Germline V lookup: CDR1 MNHEY, CDR2 SVGAGI. In DNA form, the CDR3 reads TGTGCCAGCTCCCCACTAGCGGTCAACTCCTACGAGCAGTACTTC. Protein product: CASSPLAVNSYEQYF.

V and J are TRBV5-8 and TRBJ1-1; the D is unclear. The germline gives CDR1 SGHTS, CDR2 YDEGEE. The V gene lost 0 bases and the J gene lost 1 base, with 10 bases spanning the gap. The CDR3 is 15 amino acids. The CDR3 DNA sequence: TGTGCCAGCAGCTTGGTCTCATTGGGGAACACTGAAGCTTTCTTT. Protein sequence: CASSLVSLGNTEAFF.

This clone was seen once. The gene calls are TRBV10-3 and TRBJ1-1; 9 nucleotides agree with TRBD1. Losses at the gene ends were 5 bases for V and 1 base for J; bases not matched to a gene: 2. Per germline, CDR1 ENHRY and CDR2 SYGVKD. The CDR3 has 14 amino acids. The CDR3, as DNA: TGTGCCATCAGTTGGGGACAGGGGAACACTGAAGCTTTCTTT. Encoded protein: CAISWGQGNTEAFF.

CDR3 region: CASSQVGRGQTEAFF. The CDR3 coding sequence is TGTGCCAGCAGCCAAGTGGGCAGGGGGCAAACTGAAGCTTTCTTT. The chain recombines TRBV14 with TRBJ1-1; 8 nucleotides match TRBD1. In germline, CDR1 is SGHDN, CDR2 FVKESK. The CDR3 has 15 amino acids. V lost 1 base, J lost 5 bases, and 6 bases stayed unmatched.

Only a few counts were recorded for this clone. This chain joins TRBV19 and TRBJ1-1, with D possibly TRBD1 on 6 matching bases. Per the germline V gene, CDR1 is LNHDA and CDR2 is SQIVND (reference sequence). CDR3 length: 16 amino acids. V was clipped by 7 bases and J by 1 base, with 19 bases between them. CDR3 nucleotide sequence: TGTGCCAGTAAGTTAGGGGGTCCGGGACGGAACACTGAAGCTTTCTTT. This codes for CASKLGGPGRNTEAFF.

This clone was observed a single time. V usage is TRBV7-2 and J usage is TRBJ2-7; D might be TRBD1 (6 bases). Germline loops: CDR1 SGHTA, CDR2 FQGNSA. With 5 bases removed from V and 4 bases from J, the gap between germline ends came to 15 bases. CDR3 size: 14 residues. The CDR3 region is CASSLGVTGYEQYF. The CDR3, as DNA: TGTGCCAGCAGCCTAGGAGTGACAGGTTACGAGCAGTACTTC.

This chain uses TRBV2 with TRBJ1-1; D remains unclear. V gave up 7 bases and J gave up 5 bases, with 17 bases separating them. This CDR3 is built from 14 residues. Per the germline V gene, CDR1 is SNHLY and CDR2 is FYNNEI. The DNA of the CDR3 is TGTGCCAGCAACTGGGGTGTCCGGAGGACTGAAGCTTTCTTT. Protein: CASNWGVRRTEAFF.

The rearrangement uses TRBV29-1 and TRBJ2-3; 8 nucleotides align to TRBD2. The CDR3 has 16 amino acids. Germline V gene data show CDR1 as SQVTM and CDR2 as ANQGSEA. The ends lost 6 bases at V and 5 bases at J; junction bases unmatched: 16. CDR3 bases: TGCAGCGTCTATTTTTTAACGGGGGGGCCGTTAGATACGCAGTATTTT. It yields the protein CSVYFLTGGPLDTQYF.

The V gene is TRBV25-1, the J gene TRBJ1-1, with D possibly being TRBD1 (6 bases). Trimming cost V 5 bases and J 4 bases, with 11 bases left between them. The CDR3 totals 13 residues. CDR1 is MGHDK, CDR2 SYGVNS, per germline. CDR3 nucleotide sequence: TGTGCCAGCAGTCGAGGGGGGTTCACTGAAGCTTTCTTT. Residues: CASSRGGFTEAFF.

The chain employs TRBV2 and TRBJ1-6; tentative D call: TRBD1 (6 bases). The CDR3 sequence is 14 residues long. V was shortened by 6 bases and J by 10 bases, with 16 bases between the two germline ends. Germline V gene sequence: CDR1 SNHLY, CDR2 FYNNEI. CDR3 amino acids: CASRLDGGGSPLHF. As DNA, the CDR3 is TGTGCCAGCAGATTAGACGGGGGCGGGTCACCCCTCCACTTT.